This T cell receptor (beta chain) appears in the sequencing data of a study of Ad26.COV2.S vaccination and SARS-CoV-2 variants. Across the whole study: Ad26.COV2.S was injected intramuscularly once or twice, 56 days apart. Findings and caveats of the study: Reportedly, after vaccination the spike-specific CD8+ and CD4+ T cell responses displayed substantial breadth. Analytic work on TCR breadth and depth might have understated the full extent of total T cell responses.

About this clone: Its target is unknown.

Treatment meaning: some 19 received Ad26.COV2.S at low or high dose, single or two shots; roughly five received placebo; per-sample allocation not given. The samples date from day 63 after the first vaccine or placebo injection. With 8 bases removed from V and 9 bases from J, the gap between germline ends came to 14 bases. Germline assignment: CDR1 MNHEY and CDR2 SMNVEV (reference sequence). The CDR3 totals 12 residues. Produced via immunoSEQ multiplex PCR; TCRdb's table is partial and in-frame only. The repertoire consists of approximately 460,000 clones, with 80% to 90% occurring once and the leading ten covering around 1.6%.

Sequenced here: peripheral blood, sampled in a trial of Ad26.COV2.S vaccine versus placebo. The genes are TRBV27 and TRBJ1-5; weak D call: TRBD1 (6 bases). The source of this sequence is a person between 18 and 60 years old who received the Ad26.COV2.S COVID-19 vaccine or a placebo. CDR3 nucleotides: TGTGCCAGCGGGGGGGCATCTCGGCCCCAGCATTTT. This encodes CASGGASRPQHF.